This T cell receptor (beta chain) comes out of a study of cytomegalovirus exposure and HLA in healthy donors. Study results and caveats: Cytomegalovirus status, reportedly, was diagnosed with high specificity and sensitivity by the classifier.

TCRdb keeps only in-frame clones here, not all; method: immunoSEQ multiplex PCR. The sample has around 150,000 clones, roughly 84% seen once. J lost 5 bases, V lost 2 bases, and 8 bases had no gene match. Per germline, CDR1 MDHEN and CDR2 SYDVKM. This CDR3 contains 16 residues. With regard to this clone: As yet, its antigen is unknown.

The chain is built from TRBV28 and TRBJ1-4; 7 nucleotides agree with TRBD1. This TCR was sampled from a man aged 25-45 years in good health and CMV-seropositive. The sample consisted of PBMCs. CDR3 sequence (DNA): TGTGCCAGCAGTTTAGGGTCGACAGGGTGGAATGAAAAACTGTTTTTT. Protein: CASSLGSTGWNEKLFF.